These 21 T cell receptor beta chains share one sample of origin, sequenced in a study of blood T cells in healthy people across ages. The second PCR ran roughly 7 to 11 cycles with a sample-barcoded 5' primer and J-beta primers. TCRdb re-called the 5' RACE reads through MiXCR, storing one row per CDR3 protein. Of approximately 1,000,000 distinct CDR3 sequences in the sample, less than 45% were seen once. Sequenced input: blood. Receptors were obtained from a man between 18 and 29 years old in good health.

This clonotype has a count of ten or more. The CDR3 nucleotides are TGTGCCAGCAGCGTCGGGGGGTACCAAGAGACCCAGTACTTC. This encodes CASSVGGYQETQYF. J is TRBJ2-5 and V is TRBV9; TRBD2 matches at 7 bases. Germline CDR1 and CDR2: SGDLS and YYNGEE. This CDR3 contains 14 residues. V shed 2 bases, J shed 0 bases, and the junction held 1 base outside the gene matches. Drawing the rest from reference TRBV9 and TRBJ2-5, the complete variable domain is DSGVTQTPKHLITATGQRVTLRCSPRSGDLSVYWYQQSLDQGLQFLIQYYNGEERAKGNILERFSAQQFPDLHSELNLSSLELGDSALYFCASSVGGYQETQYFGPGTRLLVL.

The chain links TRBV12-3 or TRBV12-4 to TRBJ2-1; 12 nucleotides line up with TRBD2. Trimming at V came to 5 bases and at J to 8 bases, leaving 13 bases not matched to a gene. This CDR3 spans 17 amino acids. The CDR3 region is CASSGTSGSPEADEQFF. The CDR3, as DNA: TGTGCCAGCAGTGGGACTAGCGGGTCCCCTGAAGCGGATGAGCAGTTCTTC.

CDR3 residues: CASSLRLMNTGELFF. CDR3 in DNA: TGTGCCAGCAGCTTGAGACTGATGAACACCGGGGAGCTGTTTTTT. The chain combines TRBV5-6 with TRBJ2-2; no definite D call. The germline gives CDR1 SGHDT, CDR2 YYEEEE. The V end lost 1 base, the J end lost 1 base, and 8 bases lay between the germline ends. The CDR3 covers 15 residues.

The sample holds many counts of this clonotype. The rearrangement uses TRBV7-2 and TRBJ1-2; 10 bases align to TRBD1. This CDR3 has 16 amino acids. J was trimmed by 1 base and V by 5 bases; bases with no gene match: 7. The germline V gene has CDR1 SGHTA and CDR2 FQGNSA. CDR3 DNA sequence: TGTGCCAGCAGCACTCGGGACAGGGGTTATAACTATGGCTACACCTTC. Its protein is CASSTRDRGYNYGYTF.

This chain uses TRBV7-2 with TRBJ1-2, with D maybe TRBD1 (6 bases). V lost 4 bases and J 3 bases, leaving 12 bases between the germline ends. There are 14 residues in the CDR3. Germline lookup yields CDR1 SGHTA and CDR2 FQGNSA. CDR3 protein: CASSSRDKYYGYTF. CDR3 coding DNA: TGTGCCAGCAGCTCCCGGGACAAATACTATGGCTACACCTTC.

This clonotype was counted only a few times. The rearrangement links TRBV28 to TRBJ1-5; D may be TRBD1 (6 bases). Trimming pared 6 bases from V and 1 base from J, leaving 13 bases between. CDR3 length: 15 amino acids. Germline CDR1 reads MDHEN; CDR2 reads SYDVKM. CDR3 region: CASRHREVSNQPQHF. The CDR3 nucleotides are TGTGCCAGCAGGCACAGGGAAGTGAGCAATCAGCCCCAGCATTTT. Full variable domain (missing parts from reference TRBV28 and TRBJ1-5): DVKVTQSSRYLVKRTGEKVFLECVQDMDHENMFWYRQDPGLGLRLIYFSYDVKMKEKGDIPEGYSVSREKKERFSLILESASTNQTSMYLCASRHREVSNQPQHFGDGTRLSIL.

The gene calls are TRBV7-2 and TRBJ1-2; possible D gene TRBD1, 5 bases. The CDR3 covers 14 residues. CDR1 SGHTA and CDR2 FQGNSA come from the germline V gene. With 5 bases removed from V and 2 bases from J, the gap between germline ends came to 12 bases. CDR3 DNA sequence: TGTGCCAGCAGCCACGGGGGAACGAACTATGGCTACACCTTC. It is translated as CASSHGGTNYGYTF.

This clonotype was counted many times. The chain is built from TRBV6-2 or TRBV6-3 and TRBJ2-7; the D is unclear. In germline, CDR1 is MNHEY, CDR2 SVGEGT. The V end was cut by 5 bases, the J end by 0 bases, with 5 bases between. CDR3 length: 12 amino acids. Here the CDR3 DNA reads TGTGCCAGCAGTGTCTCCTCCTACGAGCAGTACTTC. Translated: CASSVSSYEQYF.

This clonotype was recorded at least ten times. The chain carries TRBV3-1 and TRBJ2-1; D is ambiguous. Trimming cost V 0 bases and J 6 bases, with 12 bases left between them. The CDR3 runs to 15 residues. The germline gives CDR1 LGHDT, CDR2 YNNKEL (reference sequence). CDR3 residues: CASSQDSTVGNEQFF. Here the CDR3 DNA reads TGTGCCAGCAGCCAAGATTCGACGGTCGGCAATGAGCAGTTCTTC.

The V gene is TRBV6-5, the J gene TRBJ1-6, with D uncertain. The V end was cut by 5 bases, the J end by 11 bases, with 13 bases between. Germline CDR1 and CDR2: MNHEY and SVGAGI. This CDR3 spans 13 amino acids. CDR3 sequence reads: CASSTDGDPPLHF. CDR3 coding DNA: TGTGCCAGCAGTACAGACGGGGATCCACCCCTCCACTTT.

The chain is built from TRBV10-3 and TRBJ2-3; D is uncertain. Between the trimmed V and J ends, which lost 5 bases and 0 bases, there was a span of 15 bases. CDR1 is ENHRY and CDR2 is SYGVKD in the germline V gene. This CDR3 is 16 amino acids long. The CDR3 protein is CAISSDGDLSTDTQYF. In DNA, the CDR3 is TGTGCCATCAGTAGCGATGGAGACCTTAGCACAGATACGCAGTATTTT.

The CDR3 DNA follows: TGTGCCAGCAGCCCCGGGGGGGCCCTCGACACTGAAGCTTTCTTT. This encodes CASSPGGALDTEAFF. This sequence joins TRBV5-6 and TRBJ1-1; a possible D gene is TRBD1 (6 bases). Deletions cut 4 bases from V and 3 bases from J, with 16 bases between. This CDR3 region has 15 residues. The V gene's germline CDR1 is SGHDT and CDR2 YYEEEE.

V usage is TRBV7-2 and J usage is TRBJ2-3; maybe TRBD2 (6 bases). CDR1 and CDR2 (germline): SGHTA, FQGNSA. V was shortened by 1 base and J by 4 bases, with 9 bases between the two germline ends. The CDR3 is 14 amino acids. CDR3 sequence (DNA): TGTGCCAGCAGCTTAGGTCGGAGGGCAGATACGCAGTATTTT. Protein: CASSLGRRADTQYF.

The chain has TRBV20-1 and TRBJ1-5; D is ambiguous. Germline V lookup: CDR1 DFQATT, CDR2 SNEGSKA (reference sequence). The CDR3 is made up of 12 amino acids. V gave up 3 bases and J gave up 6 bases, with 9 bases separating them. This chain's CDR3 is CSARWGTQPQHF. CDR3 in DNA: TGCAGTGCTAGGTGGGGAACTCAGCCCCAGCATTTT.

This clonotype was seen more than once but under ten times. V usage is TRBV12-3 or TRBV12-4 and J usage is TRBJ1-5, with a possible D match to TRBD1 (5 bases). The CDR3 loop spans 15 amino acids. Trimming left V 1 base short and J 1 base short, with 8 bases between. The CDR3 spells CASSLGGASNQPQHF. CDR3 DNA sequence: TGTGCCAGCAGTTTAGGGGGCGCGAGCAATCAGCCCCAGCATTTT.

This clonotype was found a few times. V and J are TRBV27 and TRBJ2-1; 12 nucleotides line up with TRBD1. Looked up from germline, CDR1 is MNHEY and CDR2 is SMNVEV (reference sequence). V shed 6 bases and J 9 bases; nucleotides not matched to a gene: 12. The CDR3 spans 16 residues. CDR3 sequence reads: CASSSEGTGGYVEQFF. The CDR3 coding sequence is TGTGCCAGCAGCAGCGAAGGGACAGGGGGCTATGTTGAGCAGTTCTTC.

This clonotype has a handful of counts. The chain has TRBV2 and TRBJ1-1; TRBD1 matches at 8 bases. With 2 bases clipped from V and 1 base from J, the junction kept 3 bases outside the gene matches. From germline, CDR1 is SNHLY and CDR2 FYNNEI. This CDR3 has 15 amino acids. The CDR3 DNA reads as TGTGCCAGCAGTGAAAGCAGGGGGCCGAACACTGAAGCTTTCTTT. Translated, it gives CASSESRGPNTEAFF.

Of note for this clonotype: This is likely an artifact of a read error, given a far larger clone one base away. V usage is TRBV6-2 or TRBV6-3 and J usage is TRBJ2-7; no clear D. The germline V gene has CDR1 MNHEY and CDR2 SVGEGT. This CDR3 comprises 12 residues. In DNA, the CDR3 is TGTGCCCGCAGCCGGAGCTCCTACGAGCAGTACTTC. Translating gives CARSRSSYEQYF.

The V and J genes are TRBV24-1 and TRBJ2-1; 12 bases agree with TRBD1. With V trimmed by 3 bases and J by 7 bases, 6 bases remained unmatched. Germline CDR1 and CDR2: KGHDR and SFDVKD. CDR3 length: 16 amino acids. DNA of the CDR3: TGTGCCACCAGTGATCCGGGACAGGGGGCCCTGAATGAGCAGTTCTTC. Residues: CATSDPGQGALNEQFF.

In regard to this clonotype: A clone one base away is much larger, so this may be a read error. The V gene is TRBV3-1, the J gene TRBJ2-7; D perhaps matches TRBD1 (6 bases). The tail of the sequence fits TRBJ2-5 better, so the J call may be wrong. This CDR3 spans 16 amino acids. The germline CDR1 and CDR2 sequences are LGHDT and YNNKEL (reference sequence). CDR3 sequence: CASSQGAGTRLGTQYF. DNA for the CDR3: TGTGCCAGCAGCCAAGGTGCCGGGACAAGGTTGGGGACCCAGTACTTC.

This clonotype was counted at least ten times. The chain has TRBV20-1 and TRBJ2-1, with D perhaps assigned TRBD1 or TRBD2 (7 bases each). This CDR3 is 14 amino acids long. CDR1 and CDR2 (germline): DFQATT, SNEGSKA (reference sequence). V was clipped by 5 bases and J by 4 bases, with 15 bases between them. CDR3 in DNA: TGCAGTGCTTCACAGGGGAGGGGATACAATGAGCAGTTCTTC. Its translation is CSASQGRGYNEQFF.